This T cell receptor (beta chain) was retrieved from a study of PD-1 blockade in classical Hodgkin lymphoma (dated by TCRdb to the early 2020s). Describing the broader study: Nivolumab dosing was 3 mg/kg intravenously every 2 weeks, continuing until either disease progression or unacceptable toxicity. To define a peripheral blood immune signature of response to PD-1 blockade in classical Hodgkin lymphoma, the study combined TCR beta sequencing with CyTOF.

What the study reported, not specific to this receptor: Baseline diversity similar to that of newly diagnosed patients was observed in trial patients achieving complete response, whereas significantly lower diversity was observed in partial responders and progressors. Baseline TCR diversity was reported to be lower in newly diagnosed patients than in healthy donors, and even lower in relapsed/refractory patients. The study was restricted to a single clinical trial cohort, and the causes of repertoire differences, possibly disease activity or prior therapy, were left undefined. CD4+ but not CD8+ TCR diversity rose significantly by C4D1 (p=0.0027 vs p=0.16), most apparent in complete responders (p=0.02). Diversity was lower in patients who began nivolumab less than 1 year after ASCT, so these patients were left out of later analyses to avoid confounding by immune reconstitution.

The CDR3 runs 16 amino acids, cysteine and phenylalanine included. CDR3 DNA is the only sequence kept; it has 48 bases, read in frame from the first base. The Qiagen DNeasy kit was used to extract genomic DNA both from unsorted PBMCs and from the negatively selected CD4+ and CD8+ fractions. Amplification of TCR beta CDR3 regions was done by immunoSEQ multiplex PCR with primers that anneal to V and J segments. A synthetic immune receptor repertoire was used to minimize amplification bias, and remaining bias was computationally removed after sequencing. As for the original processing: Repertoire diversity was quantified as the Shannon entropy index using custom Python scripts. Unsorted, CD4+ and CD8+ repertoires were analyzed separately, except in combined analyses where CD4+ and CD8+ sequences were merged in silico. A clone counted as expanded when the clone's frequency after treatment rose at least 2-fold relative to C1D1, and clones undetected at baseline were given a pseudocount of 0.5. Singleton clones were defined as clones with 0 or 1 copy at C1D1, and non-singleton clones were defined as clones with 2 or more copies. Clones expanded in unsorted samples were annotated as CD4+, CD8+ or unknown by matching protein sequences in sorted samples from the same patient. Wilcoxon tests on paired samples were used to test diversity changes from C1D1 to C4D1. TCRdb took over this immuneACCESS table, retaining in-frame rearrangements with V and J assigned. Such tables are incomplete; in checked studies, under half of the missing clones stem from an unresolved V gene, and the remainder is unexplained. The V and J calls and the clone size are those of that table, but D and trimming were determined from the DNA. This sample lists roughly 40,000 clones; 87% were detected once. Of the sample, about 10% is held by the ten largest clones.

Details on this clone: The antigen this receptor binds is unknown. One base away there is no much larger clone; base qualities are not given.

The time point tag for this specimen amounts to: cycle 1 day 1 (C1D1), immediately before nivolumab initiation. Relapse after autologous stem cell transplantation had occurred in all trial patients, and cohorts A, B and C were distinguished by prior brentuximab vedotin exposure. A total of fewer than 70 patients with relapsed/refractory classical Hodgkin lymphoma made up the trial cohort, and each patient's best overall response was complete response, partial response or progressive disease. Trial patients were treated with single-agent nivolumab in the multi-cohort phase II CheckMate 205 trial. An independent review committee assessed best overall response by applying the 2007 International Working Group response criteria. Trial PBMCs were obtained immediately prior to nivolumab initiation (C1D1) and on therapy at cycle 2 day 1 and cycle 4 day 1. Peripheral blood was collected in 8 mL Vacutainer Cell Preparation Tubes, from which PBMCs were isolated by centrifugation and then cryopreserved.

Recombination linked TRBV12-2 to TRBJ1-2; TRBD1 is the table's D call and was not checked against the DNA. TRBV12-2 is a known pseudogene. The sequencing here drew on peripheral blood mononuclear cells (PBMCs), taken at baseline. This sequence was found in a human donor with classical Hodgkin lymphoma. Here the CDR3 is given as CASRFWGTPINYGYTF. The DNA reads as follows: TGTGCAAGTCGCTTTTGGGGCACGCCGATAAACTATGGCTACACCTTC.